The entry below describes one T cell receptor (beta chain). Authors' analysis steps: The assay estimated nucleated cells by amplifying reference gene primers. Only in-frame clones appear in the TCRdb table, and some are missing; sequencing was by immunoSEQ multiplex PCR. V, J and clone size derive from that table, while D and trimming were established from the DNA sequence. Found here are more than 250,000 clones, about 87% of them singletons; the top ten hold 8% to 9.5%. Germline CDR1 reads MNHEY; CDR2 reads SVGEGT. The CDR3 runs to 14 residues. V lost 2 bases and J 6 bases, leaving 11 bases between the germline ends. These data originate in a study of blood T cell repertoires in COVID-19. At the level of the study: Samples taken during acute and convalescent COVID-19 were collected in the United States, Italy and Spain. T cells, B-cell-depleted T cells, or PBMCs provided the cDNA or gDNA that served as material.

The source of this sequence is a human donor in a cohort sampled during active COVID-19. V usage is TRBV6-2 or TRBV6-3 and J usage is TRBJ1-5; perhaps TRBD1 as D (5 bases). The sequencing input was peripheral blood. This CDR3 reads CASSYSGGTQPQHF. CDR3 bases: TGTGCCAGCAGTTACAGCGGGGGGACTCAGCCCCAGCATTTT.